This paragraph reports one T cell receptor (beta chain). Antigen specificity is unknown. Each CDR3 protein is one row after TCRdb ran MiXCR on the 5' RACE reads. The sample holds about 240,000 distinct CDR3 sequences, roughly a tenth seen once. The sample originates from a study of identical twins. Broader study findings: Because invariant MAIT and iNKT cells could be present, zero-insertion analyses could be partly confounded.

With no exceptions, donors were healthy Caucasians. The receptor's source is a man aged 50 to 59 in good health. Sequencing was carried out using memory T cells sorted from blood.

CDR3 coding DNA: TGCAGTGCTAGAGAACTCCAGGGGGGACAAATAGATACGCAGTATTTT. Translation gives CSARELQGGQIDTQYF. This rearrangement joins TRBV20-1 to TRBJ2-3; tentative D call: TRBD1 (7 bases). Germline V gene data show CDR1 as DFQATT and CDR2 as SNEGSKA (reference sequence). The CDR3 has 16 residues. Trimming cost V 0 bases and J 5 bases, with 18 bases left between them.